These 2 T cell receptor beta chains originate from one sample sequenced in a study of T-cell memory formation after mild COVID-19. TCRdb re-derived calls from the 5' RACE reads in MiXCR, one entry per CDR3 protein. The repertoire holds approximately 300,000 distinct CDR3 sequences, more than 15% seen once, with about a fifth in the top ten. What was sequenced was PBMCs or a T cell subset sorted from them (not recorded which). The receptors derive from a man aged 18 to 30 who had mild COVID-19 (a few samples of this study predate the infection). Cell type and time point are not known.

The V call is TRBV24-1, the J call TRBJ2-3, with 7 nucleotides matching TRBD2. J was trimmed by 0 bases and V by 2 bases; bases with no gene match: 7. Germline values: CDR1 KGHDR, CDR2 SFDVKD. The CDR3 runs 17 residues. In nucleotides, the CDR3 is TGTGCCACCAGTGATTCTTCTAGCGGAACTAGCACAGATACGCAGTATTTT. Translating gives CATSDSSSGTSTDTQYF.

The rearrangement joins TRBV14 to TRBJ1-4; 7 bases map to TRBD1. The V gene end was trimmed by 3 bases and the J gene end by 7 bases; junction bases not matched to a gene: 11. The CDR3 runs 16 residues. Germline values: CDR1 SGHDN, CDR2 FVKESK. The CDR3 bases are TGTGCCAGCAGCCAGCCCTACAGGGGAAGGAGTGAAAAACTGTTTTTT. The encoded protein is CASSQPYRGRSEKLFF.